This TCR beta chain derives from a study of response to subunit inactivated influenza vaccine. The CDR3 is 14 amino acids. J was trimmed by 1 base and V by 4 bases; bases with no gene match: 3. Germline assignment: CDR1 SQVTM and CDR2 ANQGSEA. Study outcomes and limitations: The authors suggested that few new T cells are recruited per seasonal influenza vaccination.

The table lists this clonotype with many counts. Its antigen is as yet unknown. Each CDR3 protein gets one entry after TCRdb re-called the RT-PCR reads with MiXCR. The sample holds about 500,000 distinct CDR3 sequences, about 17% seen once. The J gene is TRBJ2-2, the V gene TRBV29-1; 7 nucleotides agree with TRBD2. This specimen was CD4+ T cells sorted from PBMCs, taken around 25 months after vaccination. This sequence originates from a man between 50 and 70 years old who received an inactivated influenza vaccine. CDR3 coding DNA: TGCAGCGTTGCCGAGCGGGAGAACACCGGGGAGCTGTTTTTT. It codes for CSVAERENTGELFF.